The sequence of this TCR beta chain was determined in a study of neurological immune-mediated disorders. The cDNA was generated by 5'RACE with 10-nucleotide random UMIs. TCRdb called the 5' RACE reads again in MiXCR, with one record for every CDR3 protein. The sample holds under 70,000 distinct CDR3 sequences, 3% to 3.5% seen once. There are 16 residues in the CDR3. V lost 4 bases to trimming and J lost 5 bases, with 15 bases between them. Germline V gene data show CDR1 as MGHRA and CDR2 as YSYEKL. A few counts support this clonotype. The chain employs TRBV4-1 and TRBJ2-6; D is uncertain. The sequencing input was PBMCs. This TCR came from a woman in her sixties with multiple sclerosis. This CDR3 reads CASSLNLGRRANVLTF. CDR3 DNA: TGCGCCAGCAGCCTTAATCTAGGCAGGAGGGCCAACGTCCTGACTTTC.